The sequence of this T cell receptor beta chain was determined in a study of cytomegalovirus exposure and HLA in healthy donors. Study-wide points: A later analysis associated 16,951 TCR beta sequences with HLA alleles at a 0.05 false discovery rate. Most of the TCR beta V segments (in an earlier analysis) were productive either about 87% or about 30% of the time.

V dropped 3 bases and J dropped 2; count of bases not matched to a gene: 10. Germline assignment: CDR1 SQVTM and CDR2 ANQGSEA. The CDR3 is 16 amino acids. Regarding donors, all were healthy bone marrow donors. Comments on this clone: Its antigen is currently unknown.

Use of 60 Vbeta and 13 Jbeta primers characterized the PCR. Data came from immunoSEQ multiplex PCR; TCRdb stores just in-frame clones and leaves some out. The data hold about 170,000 clones, with 80% to 90% observed a single time. This chain connects TRBV29-1 to TRBJ2-1, with TRBD1 matching over 7 bases. The clonotype comes from a man aged 25 to 40 in good health and CMV-seropositive. Sequencing was carried out using PBMCs. CDR3 DNA sequence: TGCAGCGTTGAGACAGGGTCGGGGCGAACCTACAATGAGCAGTTCTTC. It encodes CSVETGSGRTYNEQFF.